This T cell receptor (beta chain) was observed in a study of T cell repertoires in cytomegalovirus infection. Study details: The study used recently identified HLA-C-restricted and well-studied HLA-B-restricted CMV epitopes.

The V segment lost 8 bases and the J segment 3 bases; nucleotides outside the gene matches: 10. CDR3 length equals 15 residues. Looked up from germline, CDR1 is MNHEY and CDR2 is SMNVEV (reference sequence). TCRdb reprocessed the reads with MiXCR, giving one entry per CDR3 protein. The repertoire has a few hundred thousand distinct CDR3 sequences, approximately 40% of them found once; the top ten carry 48%. Broader study findings: The response measured ex vivo was dominated by TCR beta clonotypes (HLA-C-restricted and CMV-specific).

This clonotype was recorded many times. Antigen unknown. V gene TRBV27 combines with J gene TRBJ1-2; 9 bases are shared with TRBD1. This sample comprised cultured PBMCs, obtained from culture after CMV antigen stimulation. The sequence was obtained from a human donor in good health (CMV status not recorded). Some clones in this sample may be carry-over from other donors' samples. The CDR3 nucleotides are TGTGCCAGCGCCCTTGGGGACAGGGCTGACTATGGCTACACCTTC. This encodes CASALGDRADYGYTF.